These T cell receptor beta chains were read from a single sample in a study of T cells after yellow fever vaccination. TCRdb re-called the 5' RACE reads through MiXCR, storing one row per CDR3 protein. The sample comprises hundreds of thousands of distinct CDR3 sequences, 15% to 20% of which are singletons, and roughly an eighth rests with the top ten. Sequenced material: PBMCs, taken 15 days after the yellow fever booster vaccination. The receptors derive from a man between 25 and 39 years old who received the YFV17D yellow fever vaccine. Both conserved end residues are part of each CDR3. Fields, in order: J gene, V gene, clone size, D gene, CDR3 length, CDR3 DNA, CDR3 protein. D genes are given only for firm matches. A row's size may be missing; if present it is once, few, many or a size class.

TRBJ2-1 | TRBV12-3/TRBV12-4 | NA | NA | 15 | TGTGCCAGCAGTTCCAGCGGAAAAGGCTACAATGAGCAGTTCTTC | CASSSSGKGYNEQFF
TRBJ2-6 | TRBV29-1 | NA | TRBD2 | 16 | TGCAGCGTTCGGAATAGCGGGAGTTCTGGGGCCAACGTCCTGACTTTC | CSVRNSGSSGANVLTF
TRBJ1-2 | TRBV7-9 | few | TRBD1 | 14 | TGTGCCAGCAGCCAAGGGACAGGAACATATGGCTACACCTTC | CASSQGTGTYGYTF
TRBJ2-7 | TRBV12-3/TRBV12-4 | few | NA | 14 | TGTGCCAGCAGCTTTAGGCCAGGGAGCTACGAGCAGTACTTC | CASSFRPGSYEQYF
TRBJ2-1 | TRBV28 | NA | TRBD2 | 16 | TGTGCCAGCAGTTTATTGTTGGCGGGAGGGCCGGGTGAGCAGTTCTTC | CASSLLLAGGPGEQFF
TRBJ2-7 | TRBV7-9 | once | NA | 15 | TGTGCCAGCAGCCCCCCGACCTCTAAGGCCTACGAGCAGTACTTC | CASSPPTSKAYEQYF
TRBJ2-1 | TRBV28 | NA | NA | 12 | TGTGCCAGCAGTTTATCGGTACGGGAGCAGTTCTTC | CASSLSVREQFF
TRBJ1-5 | TRBV20-1 | NA | NA | 13 | TGCAGTGCTAGGCCCAATAGCAATCAGCCCCAGCATTTT | CSARPNSNQPQHF
TRBJ2-7 | TRBV30 | NA | TRBD1 | 16 | TGTGCCTGGACCAGCCCCGGGACAGTTTTTTCCTACGAGCAGTACTTC | CAWTSPGTVFSYEQYF
TRBJ2-2 | TRBV27 | NA | NA | 19 | TGTGCCAGCAGTTTTTTATCTTCGTCCCAGGGGATAGGTACCGGGGAGCTGTTTTTT | CASSFLSSSQGIGTGELFF
TRBJ2-7 | TRBV11-2 | NA | NA | 14 | TGTGCCAGCAGCTTAGTTTTAAACACCTACGAGCAGTACTTC | CASSLVLNTYEQYF